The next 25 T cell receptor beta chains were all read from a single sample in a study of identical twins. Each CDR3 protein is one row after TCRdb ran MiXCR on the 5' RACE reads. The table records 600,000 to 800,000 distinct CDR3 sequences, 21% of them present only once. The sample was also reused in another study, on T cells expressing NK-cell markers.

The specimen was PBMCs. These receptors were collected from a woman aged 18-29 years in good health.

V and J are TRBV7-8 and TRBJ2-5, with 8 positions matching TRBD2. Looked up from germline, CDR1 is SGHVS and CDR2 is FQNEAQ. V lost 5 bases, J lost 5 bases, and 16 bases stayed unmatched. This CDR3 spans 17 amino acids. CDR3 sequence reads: CASSPGVVRGRTETQYF. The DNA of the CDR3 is TGTGCCAGCAGCCCGGGCGTGGTGCGCGGGAGGACGGAGACCCAGTACTTC.

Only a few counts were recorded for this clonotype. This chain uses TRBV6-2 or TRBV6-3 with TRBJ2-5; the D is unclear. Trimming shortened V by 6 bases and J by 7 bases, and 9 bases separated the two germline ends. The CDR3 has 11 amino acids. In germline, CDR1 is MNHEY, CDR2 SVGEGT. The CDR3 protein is CASSRSGTQYF. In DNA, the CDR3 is TGTGCCAGCAGCCGGTCCGGGACCCAGTACTTC.

CDR3 loop: CASSRGTVDNSPLHF. CDR3 bases: TGTGCCAGCAGCCGCGGGACAGTGGATAATTCACCCCTCCACTTT. The genes are TRBV6-1 and TRBJ1-6, with TRBD1 matching 7 bases. This CDR3 contains 15 residues. V was clipped by 6 bases and J by 5 bases; unmatched bases: 7. Per the germline V gene, CDR1 is MNHNS and CDR2 is SASEGT.

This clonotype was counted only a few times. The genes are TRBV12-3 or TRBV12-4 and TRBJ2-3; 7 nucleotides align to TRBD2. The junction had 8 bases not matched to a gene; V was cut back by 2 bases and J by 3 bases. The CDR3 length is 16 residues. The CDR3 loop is CASSLSGTTFTDTQYF. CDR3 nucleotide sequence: TGTGCCAGCAGTTTATCCGGGACTACCTTTACAGATACGCAGTATTTT.

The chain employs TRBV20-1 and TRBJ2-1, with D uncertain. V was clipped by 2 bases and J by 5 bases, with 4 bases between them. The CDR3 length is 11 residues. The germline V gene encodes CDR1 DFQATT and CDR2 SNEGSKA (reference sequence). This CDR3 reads CSARTDNEQFF. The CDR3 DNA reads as TGCAGTGCTAGAACAGACAATGAGCAGTTCTTC.

The CDR3 spells CATSVSLYNEQFF. For the CDR3, the DNA is TGTGCCACCAGCGTCAGTCTCTACAATGAGCAGTTCTTC. The chain combines TRBV15 with TRBJ2-1, with unresolved D. Germline V gene data show CDR1 as LNHNV and CDR2 as YYDKDF (reference sequence). Trimming removed 5 bases from V and 3 bases from J, with 8 bases in between. The CDR3 sequence is 13 residues long.

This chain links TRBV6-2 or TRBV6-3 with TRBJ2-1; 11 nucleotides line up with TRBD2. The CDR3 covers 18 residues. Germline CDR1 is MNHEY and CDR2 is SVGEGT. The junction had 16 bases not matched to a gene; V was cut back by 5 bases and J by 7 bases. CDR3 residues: CASSPYRILSGRGNEQFF. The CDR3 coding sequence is TGTGCCAGCAGTCCCTACCGGATACTTAGCGGGAGGGGGAATGAGCAGTTCTTC.

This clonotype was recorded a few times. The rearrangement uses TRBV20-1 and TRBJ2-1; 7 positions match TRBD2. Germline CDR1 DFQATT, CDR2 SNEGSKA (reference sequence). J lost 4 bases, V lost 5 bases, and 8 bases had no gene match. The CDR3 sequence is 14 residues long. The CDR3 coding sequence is TGCAGTGCTGCCGGGCGGGAGCTGTACAATGAGCAGTTCTTC. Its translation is CSAAGRELYNEQFF.

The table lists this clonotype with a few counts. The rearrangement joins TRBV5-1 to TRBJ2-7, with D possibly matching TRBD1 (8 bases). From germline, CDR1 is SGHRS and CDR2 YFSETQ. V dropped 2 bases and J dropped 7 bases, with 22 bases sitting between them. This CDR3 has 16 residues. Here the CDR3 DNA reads TGCGCCAGCAGCTTCTCACCCCCCGGACAGGGACTAGAGCAGTACTTC. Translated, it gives CASSFSPPGQGLEQYF.

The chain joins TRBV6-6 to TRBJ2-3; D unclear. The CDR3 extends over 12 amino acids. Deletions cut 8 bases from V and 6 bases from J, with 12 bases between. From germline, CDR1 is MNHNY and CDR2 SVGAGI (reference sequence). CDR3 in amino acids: CASGGRRDTQYF. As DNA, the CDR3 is TGTGCCAGCGGCGGCCGCCGGGATACGCAGTATTTT.

The CDR3 sequence is CAWGQGNHEQFF. In nucleotides, the CDR3 is TGTGCCTGGGGACAGGGTAATCATGAGCAGTTCTTC. J is TRBJ2-1 and V is TRBV30; 8 positions agree with TRBD1. Per germline, CDR1 GTSNPN and CDR2 SVGIG (reference sequence). The V and J ends lost 5 bases and 8 bases, in that order; junction bases with no gene match: 5. The CDR3 sequence is 12 residues long.

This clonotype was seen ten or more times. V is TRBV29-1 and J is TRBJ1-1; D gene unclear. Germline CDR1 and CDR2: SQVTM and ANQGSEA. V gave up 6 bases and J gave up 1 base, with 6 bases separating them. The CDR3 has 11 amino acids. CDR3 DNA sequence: TGCAGCGTCTCCGGGAACACTGAAGCTTTCTTT. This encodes CSVSGNTEAFF. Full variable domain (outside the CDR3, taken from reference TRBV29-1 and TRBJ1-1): SAVISQKPSRDICQRGTSLTIQCQVDSQVTMMFWYRQQPGQSLTLIATANQGSEATYESGFVIDKFPISRPNLTFSTLTVSNMSPEDSSIYLCSVSGNTEAFFGQGTRLTVV.

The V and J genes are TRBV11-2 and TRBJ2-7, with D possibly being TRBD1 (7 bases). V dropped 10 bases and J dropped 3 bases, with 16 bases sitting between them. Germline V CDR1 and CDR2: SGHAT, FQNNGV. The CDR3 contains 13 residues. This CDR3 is CATRGDGFYEQYF. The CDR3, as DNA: TGTGCCACCAGGGGGGACGGCTTCTACGAGCAGTACTTC.

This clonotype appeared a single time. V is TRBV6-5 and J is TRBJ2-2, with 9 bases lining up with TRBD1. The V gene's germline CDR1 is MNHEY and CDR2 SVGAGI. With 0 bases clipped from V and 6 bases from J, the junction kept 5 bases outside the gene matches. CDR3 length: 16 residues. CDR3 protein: CASSYSSGQGPGELFF. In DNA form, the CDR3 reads TGTGCCAGCAGTTACTCCTCTGGACAGGGGCCCGGGGAGCTGTTTTTT.

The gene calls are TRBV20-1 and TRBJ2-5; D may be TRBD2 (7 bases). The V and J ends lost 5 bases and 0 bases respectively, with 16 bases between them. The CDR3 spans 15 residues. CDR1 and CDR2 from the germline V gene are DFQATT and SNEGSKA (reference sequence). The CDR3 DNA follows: TGCAGTGCTCCATCGGGGGGCCCGTACCAAGAGACCCAGTACTTC. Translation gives CSAPSGGPYQETQYF.

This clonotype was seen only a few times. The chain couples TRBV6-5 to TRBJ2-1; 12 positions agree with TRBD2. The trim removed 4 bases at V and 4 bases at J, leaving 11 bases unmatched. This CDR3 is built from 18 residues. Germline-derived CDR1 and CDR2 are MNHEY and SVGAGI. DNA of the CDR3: TGTGCCAGCAGTTCCCCTCTCGGCCTAGCGGGAGGGTACAATGAGCAGTTCTTC. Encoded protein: CASSSPLGLAGGYNEQFF.

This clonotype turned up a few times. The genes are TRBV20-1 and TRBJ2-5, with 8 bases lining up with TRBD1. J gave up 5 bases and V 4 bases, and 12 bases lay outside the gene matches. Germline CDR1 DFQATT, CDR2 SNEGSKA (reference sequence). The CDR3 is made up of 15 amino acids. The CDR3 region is CSATSDRGAGETQYF. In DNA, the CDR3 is TGCAGTGCTACCTCCGACAGGGGCGCAGGGGAGACCCAGTACTTC.

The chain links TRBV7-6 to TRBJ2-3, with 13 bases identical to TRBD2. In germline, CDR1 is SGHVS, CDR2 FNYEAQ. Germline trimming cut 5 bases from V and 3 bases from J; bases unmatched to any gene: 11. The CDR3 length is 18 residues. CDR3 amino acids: CASSPALAGGRRTDTQYF. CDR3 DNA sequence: TGTGCCAGCAGCCCGGCACTAGCGGGAGGGCGAAGGACAGATACGCAGTATTTT.

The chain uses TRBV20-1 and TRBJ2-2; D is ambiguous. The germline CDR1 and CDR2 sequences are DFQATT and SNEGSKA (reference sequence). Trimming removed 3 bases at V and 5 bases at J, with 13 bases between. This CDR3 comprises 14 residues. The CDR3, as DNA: TGCAGTGCTAGCCGGTTTCTAGGAACCGGGGAGCTGTTTTTT. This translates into CSASRFLGTGELFF.

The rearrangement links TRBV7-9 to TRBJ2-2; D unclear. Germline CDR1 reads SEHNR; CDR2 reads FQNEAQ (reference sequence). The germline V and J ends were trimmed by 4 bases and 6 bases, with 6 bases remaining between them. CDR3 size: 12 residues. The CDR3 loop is CASSSRPGELFF. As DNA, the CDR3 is TGTGCCAGCAGCTCAAGGCCCGGGGAGCTGTTTTTT.

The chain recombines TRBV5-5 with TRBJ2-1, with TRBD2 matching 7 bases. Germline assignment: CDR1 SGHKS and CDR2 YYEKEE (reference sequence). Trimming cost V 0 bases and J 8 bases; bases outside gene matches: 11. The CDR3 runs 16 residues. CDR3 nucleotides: TGTGCCAGCAGCTTGGTCGGAGCGGGGACCTGGGATGAGCAGTTCTTC. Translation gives CASSLVGAGTWDEQFF.

CDR3: CASSSTGTATFSKGYTF. CDR3 DNA: TGTGCCAGCAGCTCTACCGGGACAGCTACCTTCTCGAAGGGCTACACCTTC. The chain uses TRBV7-9 and TRBJ1-2; TRBD1 aligns across 7 bases. CDR1 is SEHNR and CDR2 is FQNEAQ in the germline V gene (reference sequence). This CDR3 is built from 17 residues. V dropped 4 bases and J dropped 8; count of bases not matched to a gene: 19.

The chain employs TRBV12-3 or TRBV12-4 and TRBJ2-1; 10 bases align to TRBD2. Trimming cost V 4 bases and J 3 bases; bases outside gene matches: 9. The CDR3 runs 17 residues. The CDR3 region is CASSSRLLAGNYNEQFF. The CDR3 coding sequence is TGTGCCAGCAGTTCCCGACTACTAGCGGGAAACTACAATGAGCAGTTCTTC.

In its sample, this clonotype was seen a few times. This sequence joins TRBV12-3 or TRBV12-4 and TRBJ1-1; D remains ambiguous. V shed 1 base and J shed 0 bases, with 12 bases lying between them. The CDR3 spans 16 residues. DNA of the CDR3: TGTGCCAGCAGTTTAGGCTCTTATACAGTGAACACTGAAGCTTTCTTT. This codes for CASSLGSYTVNTEAFF.

This chain's CDR3 is CASSTWGTSYEQYF. In nucleotides, the CDR3 is TGCGCCAGCAGCACTTGGGGGACAAGCTACGAGCAGTACTTC. V usage is TRBV5-1 and J usage is TRBJ2-7, with D tentatively TRBD1 (6 bases). Per germline, CDR1 SGHRS and CDR2 YFSETQ. V was pared by 4 bases and J by 3 bases, with 14 bases between. This CDR3 has 14 residues.